The 25 T cell receptor beta chains reported below all come from one sample, sequenced in a study of T cells in localized non-small cell lung cancer. TCRdb's copy holds only in-frame clones and misses some; the assay was immunoSEQ multiplex PCR. Among 8,500 to 10,000 clones, around nine tenths were seen once, and the ten largest hold 2.4%. The starting material was peripheral blood, obtained before any cancer treatment. The receptors come from a female donor of 60 years or more with stage II squamous cell lung carcinoma.

This chain links TRBV5-1 with TRBJ2-2; TRBD1 matches at 9 bases. The trim removed 4 bases at V and 6 bases at J, leaving 4 bases unmatched. Germline-derived CDR1 and CDR2 are SGHRS and YFSETQ. The CDR3 loop spans 14 amino acids. The CDR3 region is CASSPGTGPGELFF. The CDR3 DNA sequence: TGCGCCAGCAGCCCGGGGACAGGGCCCGGGGAGCTGTTTTTT. The variable domain in full, with the rest retrieved from reference TRBV5-1 and TRBJ2-2, is KAGVTQTPRYLIKTRGQQVTLSCSPISGHRSVSWYQQTPGQGLQFLFEYFSETQRNKGNFPGRFSGRQFSNSRSEMNVSTLELGDSALYLCASSPGTGPGELFFGEGSRLTVL.

The rearrangement joins TRBV25-1 to TRBJ2-3, with a weak D call TRBD2 (6 bases). V lost 3 bases and J 5 bases, leaving 9 bases between the germline ends. The germline gives CDR1 MGHDK, CDR2 SYGVNS. This CDR3 has 13 amino acids. This chain's CDR3 is CASSDSAGDTQYF. The CDR3 DNA reads as TGTGCCAGCAGTGACTCAGCGGGAGATACGCAGTATTTT.

The V gene is TRBV18, the J gene TRBJ2-2; 7 bases agree with TRBD2. CDR3 length: 16 amino acids. From germline, CDR1 is KGHSH and CDR2 LQKENI. V lost 1 base and J lost 0; bases outside the gene matches: 2. CDR3 coding DNA: TGTGCCAGCTCACCACTAGCGGGCGCGAACACCGGGGAGCTGTTTTTT. As protein: CASSPLAGANTGELFF. The complete variable domain, with remaining parts taken from reference TRBV18 and TRBJ2-2, reads NAGVMQNPRHLVRRRGQEARLRCSPMKGHSHVYWYRQLPEEGLKFMVYLQKENIIDESGMPKERFSAEFPKEGPSILRIQQVVRGDSAAYFCASSPLAGANTGELFFGEGSRLTVL.

This clone was recorded a few times. V usage is TRBV27 and J usage is TRBJ1-6, with 8 bases identical to TRBD1. The germline V gene has CDR1 MNHEY and CDR2 SMNVEV (reference sequence). The CDR3 length is 14 residues. V shed 5 bases and J 7 bases; nucleotides not matched to a gene: 4. The CDR3 loop reads CASSPDRGNSPLHF. The CDR3 nucleotides are TGTGCCAGCAGTCCTGACAGGGGCAATTCACCCCTCCACTTT.

This chain uses TRBV2 with TRBJ2-3, with D perhaps matching TRBD1 (5 bases). The germline V gene encodes CDR1 SNHLY and CDR2 FYNNEI. The CDR3 extends over 14 amino acids. V lost 4 bases, J lost 3 bases, and 11 bases lay in between. CDR3 sequence (DNA): TGTGCCAGCAGTGCATCCCACAGGACAGATACGCAGTATTTT. This translates into CASSASHRTDTQYF.

The V call is TRBV7-2, the J call TRBJ1-1; a weak D match, TRBD1 (6 bases). V was cut by 1 base and J by 4 bases, with 13 bases left in between. The CDR3 runs to 15 residues. Germline CDR1 reads SGHTA; CDR2 reads FQGNSA. CDR3 sequence (DNA): TGTGCCAGCAGCTTAGTTATAGGGGGGGGCACTGAAGCTTTCTTT. Translated: CASSLVIGGGTEAFF.

The gene calls are TRBV5-6 and TRBJ1-4; a weak D match, TRBD1 (5 bases). V gave up 2 bases and J gave up 0 bases, with 17 bases separating them. CDR1 is SGHDT, CDR2 YYEEEE, per germline. The CDR3 loop spans 18 amino acids. The CDR3 sequence is CASSFRAASTATNEKLFF. The DNA of the CDR3 is TGTGCCAGCAGCTTCAGGGCGGCCAGCACCGCAACTAATGAAAAACTGTTTTTT.

This chain uses TRBV5-4 with TRBJ2-5; 7 bases align to TRBD2. The CDR3 has 14 amino acids. V lost 1 base and J lost 3; bases outside the gene matches: 3. The V gene's germline CDR1 is SGHNT and CDR2 YYREEE (reference sequence). The CDR3 protein is CASSLKLAEETQYF. The CDR3, as DNA: TGTGCCAGCAGCTTGAAGCTAGCGGAAGAGACCCAGTACTTC.

V is TRBV5-4 and J is TRBJ2-3; 8 bases are a match to TRBD2. Germline CDR1 and CDR2: SGHNT and YYREEE (reference sequence). There are 14 residues in the CDR3. The junction had 5 bases not matched to a gene; V was cut back by 2 bases and J by 6 bases. Here the CDR3 reads CASSFRGGRDTQYF. CDR3 nucleotides: TGTGCCAGCAGCTTCCGGGGGGGCCGGGATACGCAGTATTTT.

This chain connects TRBV15 to TRBJ1-5; D ambiguous. Trimming cost V 5 bases and J 7 bases, with 12 bases left between them. CDR1 and CDR2 (germline): LNHNV, YYDKDF (reference sequence). The CDR3 loop spans 13 amino acids. CDR3 coding DNA: TGTGCCACCAGCGAAAAGTTGGACCAGCCCCAGCATTTT. It specifies CATSEKLDQPQHF.

This clone was found once. The chain combines TRBV2 with TRBJ1-2; 11 bases agree with TRBD1. In germline, CDR1 is SNHLY, CDR2 FYNNEI. The CDR3 is made up of 14 amino acids. The V gene end was trimmed by 5 bases and the J gene end by 7 bases; junction bases not matched to a gene: 6. Written as DNA, the CDR3 is TGTGCCAGCAGTATTGGACAGGGGGCAGGTGGCTACACCTTC. It is translated as CASSIGQGAGGYTF.

V usage is TRBV10-2 and J usage is TRBJ2-3; 9 bases line up with TRBD2. Germline CDR1 WSHSY, CDR2 SAAADI. The CDR3 consists of 16 residues. V lost 2 bases, J lost 5 bases, and 8 bases stayed unmatched. The DNA of the CDR3 is TGCGCCAGCAGTGAGCTAGCGGGGAGCAGGAAAGATACGCAGTATTTT. Its protein product is CASSELAGSRKDTQYF.

This rearrangement joins TRBV7-9 to TRBJ1-4; 8 nucleotides align to TRBD1. Trimming cost V 4 bases and J 5 bases; bases outside gene matches: 0. Germline V gene lookup returns CDR1 SEHNR and CDR2 FQNEAQ (reference sequence). CDR3 length: 13 residues. The CDR3 bases are TGTGCCAGCAGCTGGGACAGGAATGAAAAACTGTTTTTT. This sequence encodes CASSWDRNEKLFF.

This chain links TRBV12-2 with TRBJ1-4. TRBV12-2 is a listed pseudogene. The CDR3 has 13 amino acids. The CDR3: CASRFLRGEKLFF. The DNA of the CDR3 is TGTGCAAGTCGCTTCTTGCGAGGCGAAAAACTGTTTTTT.

V and J are TRBV5-6 and TRBJ1-2; the D is unclear. Germline V gives CDR1 SGHDT, CDR2 YYEEEE. Trimming removed 0 bases from V and 7 bases from J, with 7 bases in between. The CDR3 loop spans 12 amino acids. The CDR3 loop is CASSLDSGGYTF. The CDR3 coding sequence is TGTGCCAGCAGCTTGGATTCGGGTGGCTACACCTTC.

The CDR3 loop is CAISGVGTDTQYF. The CDR3 DNA sequence: TGTGCCATCAGTGGAGTAGGCACAGATACGCAGTATTTT. The chain joins TRBV10-3 to TRBJ2-3; D not resolved. V gave up 4 bases and J gave up 1 base, with 6 bases separating them. CDR3 length equals 13 residues. Per germline, CDR1 ENHRY and CDR2 SYGVKD.

The chain links TRBV6-5 to TRBJ2-7; 7 bases line up with TRBD1. CDR1 and CDR2 (germline): MNHEY, SVGAGI. The CDR3 spans 12 residues. Trimming took 6 bases from V and 2 from J; bases not matched to a gene: 1. This CDR3 is CASRQGAYEQYF. The CDR3 bases are TGTGCCAGCAGGCAGGGGGCCTACGAGCAGTACTTC.

The CDR3 DNA reads as TGTGCCAGCAGCACTAGCGGGAGAGATACGCAGTATTTT. Its translation: CASSTSGRDTQYF. The rearrangement joins TRBV2 to TRBJ2-3; 11 bases are shared with TRBD2. Germline V gene sequence: CDR1 SNHLY, CDR2 FYNNEI. J lost 5 bases, V lost 6 bases, and 1 base had no gene match. This CDR3 region has 13 residues.

The chain recombines TRBV7-9 with TRBJ1-4; 7 nucleotides match TRBD1. The CDR3 length is 16 residues. Germline CDR1 is SEHNR and CDR2 is FQNEAQ (reference sequence). V shed 0 bases, J shed 4 bases, and the junction held 5 bases outside the gene matches. The CDR3 sequence: CASSLARTGFNEKLFF. The CDR3 nucleotides are TGTGCCAGCAGCTTAGCGAGGACAGGCTTTAATGAAAAACTGTTTTTT.

The chain's CDR3 is CASRFMGRETQYF. The CDR3 DNA reads as TGTGCCAGCAGGTTCATGGGAAGGGAGACCCAGTACTTC. The chain uses TRBV2 and TRBJ2-5; D is undetermined. Germline values: CDR1 SNHLY, CDR2 FYNNEI. The CDR3 has 13 residues. V gave up 6 bases and J gave up 5 bases, with 13 bases separating them.

V usage is TRBV5-1 and J usage is TRBJ2-3; possibly TRBD1 for D (6 bases). The CDR3 loop spans 16 amino acids. Looked up from germline, CDR1 is SGHRS and CDR2 is YFSETQ. Trimming left V 0 bases short and J 2 bases short, with 13 bases between. The chain's CDR3 is CASSLEAGVSTDTQYF. The CDR3 DNA reads TGCGCCAGCAGCTTGGAGGCAGGGGTATCCACAGATACGCAGTATTTT.

The chain recombines TRBV19 with TRBJ1-5; D is ambiguous. V lost 4 bases and J lost 0, with 4 bases in between. This CDR3 region has 13 residues. CDR1 is LNHDA, CDR2 SQIVND, per germline (reference sequence). CDR3 nucleotide sequence: TGTGCCAGTAGTAAGGGTAGCAATCAGCCCCAGCATTTT. Protein sequence: CASSKGSNQPQHF.

The chain uses TRBV7-2 and TRBJ2-3; 7 bases map to TRBD1. The CDR3 loop spans 15 amino acids. The V segment lost 5 bases and the J segment 4 bases; nucleotides outside the gene matches: 9. Looked up from germline, CDR1 is SGHTA and CDR2 is FQGNSA. CDR3 DNA sequence: TGTGCCAGCAGCCCACAGACAGGGCGGGCAGATACGCAGTATTTT. It translates to CASSPQTGRADTQYF.

The V call is TRBV5-1, the J call TRBJ1-2; unclear D gene. The CDR3 covers 14 residues. Germline loops: CDR1 SGHRS, CDR2 YFSETQ. Trimming cost V 0 bases and J 1 base, with 7 bases left between them. Here the CDR3 DNA reads TGCGCCAGCAGCTTGGGCAGGTTTAACTATGGCTACACCTTC. This encodes CASSLGRFNYGYTF.

V is TRBV28 and J is TRBJ1-1; D remains unclear. Trimming cost V 5 bases and J 5 bases, with 15 bases left between them. CDR3 length: 14 amino acids. Germline V CDR1 and CDR2: MDHEN, SYDVKM. CDR3 nucleotide sequence: TGTGCCAGCAGTCCGCCGGGCCTGGGGACTGAAGCTTTCTTT. Translated, it gives CASSPPGLGTEAFF.